Included here is one TCR beta chain sequence, with context. The data were obtained in a study of blood T cell repertoires in COVID-19. Study context: The United States, Italy and Spain provided the acute and convalescent COVID-19 samples.

V lost 1 base to trimming and J lost 10 bases; unmatched junction nucleotides: 7. The CDR3 totals 15 residues. Looked up from germline, CDR1 is LNHDA and CDR2 is SQIVND (reference sequence). Generated by immunoSEQ multiplex PCR, the TCRdb table keeps only in-frame clones and is missing some. The sample has 290,000 or so clones, approximately 85% seen once. The V and J genes are TRBV19 and TRBJ1-6, with 7 bases fitting TRBD1. Source material: peripheral blood. The source of this sequence is a man aged 50 to 59 with active or convalescent COVID-19. The CDR3: CASSIVGDRDSPLHF. The CDR3 bases are TGTGCCAGTAGTATAGTGGGTGACAGGGACTCACCCCTCCACTTT.